This TCR beta chain was documented in a study of blood T cell repertoires in COVID-19 (TCRdb year 2020). Concerning the study at large: Collaborator samples came from the United States, Italy and Spain and covered acute and convalescent phases of COVID-19. The material from the prospective study consisted of cDNA or gDNA derived from T cells, B-cell-depleted T cells, or PBMCs. The dataset comprised deeply sampled blood TCRbeta repertoires from subjects exposed to, actively infected with, or recovered from COVID-19. Samples came from the ongoing ImmuneRACE study (first 160 participants) plus 1,254 subjects from 6 global collaborators. The repertoires were released in a freely available public database intended as a resource for research on the immune response to SARS-CoV-2. Where available, HLA class I and class II types were taken from metadata supplied by the sample provider and were not determined by assay-based typing. The sample metadata nearly always contained a de-identified subject ID, COVID-19 status, age in years and sex.

TCRbeta CDR3 regions were amplified from genomic DNA using the immunoSEQ Assay, a bias-controlled multiplex PCR. The paper's data handling went like this. The number of nucleated cells in each sample was estimated from the amplification of reference gene primers within the assay. To quantify the absolute abundance of each unique TCRbeta CDR3 rearrangement, sequence reads were collapsed and filtered. For each sample, productive Simpson clonality was calculated as the square root of Simpson's diversity index over productive rearrangements. Not all clones reach the TCRdb copy of this immuneACCESS table, which keeps in-frame sequences only. Checked studies attribute under half of the gap to unresolved V genes and leave the rest unexplained. The V and J calls and clone size are taken from that table; D and trimming were inferred from the DNA. Within this sample are about 370,000 clones, with more than 80% of them counted one time only. About 2.9% of the sample lies in the top ten.

Its CDR3 holds 15 amino acids, cysteine through phenylalanine. Of the read, only the CDR3 DNA is kept; its 45 bases are in frame from base 1. Here V drops 1 base and J drops 7 bases, and the junction holds 6 bases not matched to any gene. Based on the germline V gene, the CDR1 and CDR2 sequences are MDHEN and SYDVKM. Regarding this clone: Its antigen remains unidentified. Base qualities were left out, and no much larger clone turns up one base away.

Study-wide findings and limitations: The amount of clinical and demographic metadata varied by source and participant and was provided uncurated.

One collaborating source in Seattle enrolled patients during active infection and followed them longitudinally through the course of disease. Whole blood was collected in K2EDTA tubes by collaborating institutions according to the institutions' own protocols. Collaborator samples were shipped for TCRbeta analysis as frozen whole blood, isolated PBMCs, or DNA extracted from either sample type. The receptor was derived from a woman under 40 with COVID-19, enrolled during active disease. In this chain, TRBV28 is recombined with TRBJ2-1; 8 middle bases align to TRBD2. The sample was peripheral blood. The DNA sequence is TGTGCCAGCAGTTTATTCGGGACTAGTCGAAATGAGCAGTTCTTC. The translation is CASSLFGTSRNEQFF.